This paragraph covers one T cell receptor beta chain sequence. Using immunoSEQ multiplex PCR, the repertoire was profiled, and TCRdb retains in-frame clones only, with some absent. The sample holds some 150,000 clones, around 73% seen once. The data belong to a study of blood T cell repertoires in COVID-19. Background on the study: From T cells, B-cell-depleted T cells, or PBMCs came the material, which was cDNA or gDNA.

Study members were between about 18 and 100 years old and lived in around 24 US regions. Participant-reported clinical history was the basis for cohort assignment. The CDR3 sequence is 16 residues long. V shed 5 bases and J shed 3 bases, with 14 bases lying between them. Germline values: CDR1 SGHVS, CDR2 FNYEAQ. This clonotype originated in a woman in her forties or fifties who had recovered from COVID-19. The sample comprised PBMCs or T cells enriched from blood (not recorded which). This sequence joins TRBV7-6 and TRBJ2-6; D remains ambiguous. CDR3 loop: CASSPRIGIGANVLTF. DNA for the CDR3: TGTGCCAGCAGCCCTAGAATCGGTATTGGGGCCAACGTCCTGACTTTC.